This T cell receptor (beta chain) appears in the sequencing data of a study of shared clonotypes between healthy human individuals. Germline V gene data show CDR1 as LNHDA and CDR2 as SQIVND (reference sequence). There are 15 residues in the CDR3. V lost 11 bases and J 7 bases, leaving 24 bases between the germline ends. TCRdb's table, derived via immunoSEQ multiplex PCR, lists solely in-frame clones and lacks some. This sample has 2 million to 2.5 million clones, with approximately 94% found just once. CD4+ cells underwent separation, giving CD45RA+ naive and CD45RA-negative memory subsets. The TCR originated in a man between 18 and 29 years old in good health. The sequencing input was naive CD4+ T cells sorted from blood. Subset defined: CD45RA+ positively selected. The chain couples TRBV19 to TRBJ1-5; D is unclear. The CDR3 DNA reads TGTGCCGCAGCCCCCCTGGGAGGGCTTGGGCAGCCCCAGCATTTT. Translated: CAAAPLGGLGQPQHF.